The clone carrying this TCR beta chain was seen ten or more times. Antigen unknown. The sample comes from a study of metastatic and nonmetastatic thyroid tumors. Whole-study results and caveats: Versus benign nodules, malignant thyroid tumors reportedly had significantly higher TCR beta diversity, in blood and tumor.

Patients underwent thyroid surgery, and none had received any treatment before it. MiXCR was used by TCRdb to re-call the PCR reads. The sample consists of tens of thousands of clones, approximately 15% of them appearing once. V shed 3 bases, J shed 3 bases, and the junction held 8 bases outside the gene matches. Germline CDR1 is MNHEY and CDR2 is SMNVEV (reference sequence). The CDR3 totals 17 residues. Sequenced: blood. The receptor comes from a male donor with papillary thyroid cancer or a benign thyroid nodule (not recorded which). Some clones in this sample may be carry-over from other donors' samples. V is TRBV27 and J is TRBJ1-4, with 9 bases identical to TRBD1. In DNA, the CDR3 is TGTGCCAGCAGTTTCGTTGGGACAGGGACGGCTAATGAAAAACTGTTTTTT. This sequence encodes CASSFVGTGTANEKLFF.